The rows below give T cell receptor beta chains drawn from one sample of a study of T cell responses to AZD1222 COVID-19 vaccine. TCRdb keeps only in-frame clones here, not all; method: immunoSEQ multiplex PCR. The sample shows 130,000 to 150,000 clones, 75% to 85% of them seen only once. The starting material was peripheral blood, obtained on day 0 of MenACWY control vaccination. The receptors here all came from an adult in good health. The CDR3 runs from the conserved cysteine through the conserved F or W.

j_gene: TRBJ2-3
v_gene: TRBV6-1
CDR3aa: CASSEGFSTDTQYF

j_gene: TRBJ2-3
v_gene: TRBV6-5
CDR3aa: CASMGHQLTDTQYF

j_gene: TRBJ2-2
v_gene: TRBV3-1/TRBV3-2
CDR3aa: CASSQAAGASELFF

j_gene: TRBJ1-2
v_gene: TRBV28
CDR3aa: CASSSRTGGNYGYTF

j_gene: TRBJ1-6
v_gene: TRBV7-2
CDR3aa: CASSPGREWNSPLHF

j_gene: TRBJ1-2
v_gene: TRBV24-1
CDR3aa: CATSDLRTDGVYGYTF

j_gene: TRBJ1-5
v_gene: TRBV3-1/TRBV3-2
CDR3aa: CASSEGRFQTPQHF

j_gene: TRBJ1-2
v_gene: TRBV4-1
CDR3aa: CASSLWGPQGSGYTF

j_gene: TRBJ2-3
v_gene: TRBV5-4
CDR3aa: CASRQVLAGVSDTQYF

j_gene: TRBJ1-1
v_gene: TRBV7-3
CDR3aa: CASSLTGSTEAFF

j_gene: TRBJ1-5
v_gene: TRBV10-1
CDR3aa: CASREWSQGENQPQHF

j_gene: TRBJ1-2
v_gene: TRBV3-1/TRBV3-2
CDR3aa: CASSQFNGGYGYTF

j_gene: TRBJ2-5
v_gene: TRBV18
CDR3aa: CASSPLQSQETQYF

j_gene: TRBJ1-2
v_gene: TRBV3-1/TRBV3-2
CDR3aa: CASSQVSNGYTF

j_gene: TRBJ1-4
v_gene: TRBV7-9
CDR3aa: CASSTTPGRLTNEKLFF

j_gene: TRBJ1-2
v_gene: TRBV11-2
CDR3aa: CASSLLQIPSYGYTF

j_gene: TRBJ2-3
v_gene: TRBV9
CDR3aa: CASSVAGRGGTDTQYF

j_gene: TRBJ1-2
v_gene: TRBV11-2
CDR3aa: CASSQDRAGGYTF

j_gene: TRBJ1-4
v_gene: TRBV9
CDR3aa: CASSVVTLSGTGGRTNEKLFF

j_gene: TRBJ1-4
v_gene: TRBV5-1
CDR3aa: CASSPQGADEKLFF

j_gene: TRBJ2-7
v_gene: TRBV6-1
CDR3aa: CASSERYGSSYEQYF

j_gene: TRBJ2-2
v_gene: TRBV7-6
CDR3aa: CASSLSIRSRQGARDTGELFF

j_gene: TRBJ2-5
v_gene: TRBV18
CDR3aa: CASSLRADQETQYF